The clone carrying this TCR beta chain came up many times. As yet, its antigen is unknown. The data derive from a study of CD8 T cells in ankylosing spondylitis. Overall study results and limits: Characteristic of ankylosing spondylitis blood, it appeared, was a TCR beta motif comprising roughly eight highly homologous variants. Significant enrichment of disease-linked clones was reported in matched ankylosing spondylitis synovial fluid. Past research had described some motif variants in reactive arthritis synovial fluid and blood.

TCRdb re-analysed the 5' RACE reads in MiXCR, keeping a single row per CDR3 protein. Here the sample spans 210,000 or so distinct CDR3 sequences, 20% to 30% being singletons. Germline CDR1 and CDR2: LGHDT and YNNKEL (reference sequence). CDR3 length equals 13 residues. Trimming shortened V by 0 bases and J by 5 bases, and 8 bases separated the two germline ends. This sequence was found in a male donor with ankylosing spondylitis or in good health (not recorded which). The chain links TRBV3-1 to TRBJ2-7; D assignment may be TRBD1 or TRBD2 (6 bases each). The sequenced sample consisted of blood, either unsorted or a sorted T cell fraction (not recorded which). CDR3 region: CASSQDRGHEQYF. Written as DNA, the CDR3 is TGTGCCAGCAGCCAAGATCGGGGGCACGAGCAGTACTTC.